This entry describes one T cell receptor beta chain. This entry belongs to a study of OX40 agonist ivuxolimab in advanced cancers. Produced via immunoSEQ multiplex PCR; TCRdb's table is partial and in-frame only. Among more than 20,000 clones listed, around 83% were seen once. The CDR3 contains 15 residues. V shed 0 bases and J 4 bases; nucleotides not matched to a gene: 2. Germline V gene sequence: CDR1 SGDLS, CDR2 YYNGEE. Blood sampling took place at baseline, cycle 4 day 1, and cycle 7 day 1. The TCR sequence derives from an adult with an advanced solid tumor such as melanoma, head and neck, liver or kidney cancer. The sequences come from CD4+ or CD8+ T cells sorted from blood, collected in a trial of the OX40 agonist ivuxolimab. This sequence joins TRBV9 and TRBJ2-1; 9 bases map to TRBD2. This chain's CDR3 is CASSVGGREYNEQFF. DNA for the CDR3: TGTGCCAGCAGCGTAGGCGGGAGGGAATACAATGAGCAGTTCTTC.